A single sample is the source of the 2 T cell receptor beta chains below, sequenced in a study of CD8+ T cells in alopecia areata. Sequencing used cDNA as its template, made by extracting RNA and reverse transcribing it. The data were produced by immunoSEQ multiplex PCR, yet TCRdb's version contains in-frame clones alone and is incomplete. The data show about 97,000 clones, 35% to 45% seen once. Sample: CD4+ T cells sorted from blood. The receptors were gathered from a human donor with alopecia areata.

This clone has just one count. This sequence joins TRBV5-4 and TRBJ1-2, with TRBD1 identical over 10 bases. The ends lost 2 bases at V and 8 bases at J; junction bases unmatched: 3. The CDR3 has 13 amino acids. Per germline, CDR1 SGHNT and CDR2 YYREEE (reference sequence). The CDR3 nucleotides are TGTGCCAGCAGCTTTGGACAGGGGGAGGGCTACACCTTC. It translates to CASSFGQGEGYTF. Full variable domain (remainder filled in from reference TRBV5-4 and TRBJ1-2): ETGVTQSPTHLIKTRGQQVTLRCSSQSGHNTVSWYQQALGQGPQFIFQYYREEENGRGNFPPRFSGLQFPNYSSELNVNALELDDSALYLCASSFGQGEGYTFGSGTRLTVV.

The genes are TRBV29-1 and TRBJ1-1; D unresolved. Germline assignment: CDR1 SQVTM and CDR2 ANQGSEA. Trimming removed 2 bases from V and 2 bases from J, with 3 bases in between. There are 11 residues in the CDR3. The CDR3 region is CSVERNTEAFF. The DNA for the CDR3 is TGCAGCGTTGAAAGAAACACTGAAGCTTTCTTT.